The source of this T cell receptor (beta chain) is a study of T cell changes during pregnancy in multiple sclerosis. The assay was immunoSEQ multiplex PCR, and TCRdb's table has in-frame clones only and misses some. The table shows about 27,000 clones, with approximately 86% occurring only once. This specimen consisted of CD8+ T cells from peripheral blood mononuclear cells, obtained in the first trimester of pregnancy. The source of this sequence is a female donor in good health, enrolled as a control in a pregnancy study.

The CDR3 sequence is CASSLEALAGGNEQFF. CDR3 nucleotide sequence: TGCGCCAGCAGCCTGGAGGCACTAGCGGGGGGGAATGAGCAGTTCTTC. V gene TRBV4-1 combines with J gene TRBJ2-1, with 13 bases fitting TRBD2. The V gene end was trimmed by 4 bases and the J gene end by 7 bases; junction bases not matched to a gene: 7. The CDR3 is made up of 16 amino acids. Germline CDR1 reads MGHRA; CDR2 reads YSYEKL.